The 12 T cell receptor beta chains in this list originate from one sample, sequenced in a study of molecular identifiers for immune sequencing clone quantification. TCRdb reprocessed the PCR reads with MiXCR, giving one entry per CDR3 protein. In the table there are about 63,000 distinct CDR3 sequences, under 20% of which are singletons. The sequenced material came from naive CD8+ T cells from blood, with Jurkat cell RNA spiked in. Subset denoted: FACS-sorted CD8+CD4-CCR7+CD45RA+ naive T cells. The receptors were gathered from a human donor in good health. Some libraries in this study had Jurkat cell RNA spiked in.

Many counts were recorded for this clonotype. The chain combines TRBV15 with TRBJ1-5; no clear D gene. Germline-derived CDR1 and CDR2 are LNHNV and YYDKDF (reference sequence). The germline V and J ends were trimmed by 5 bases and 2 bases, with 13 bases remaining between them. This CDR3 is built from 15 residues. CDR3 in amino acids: CATSGSRGGNQPQHF. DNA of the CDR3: TGTGCCACCAGCGGGAGTCGGGGTGGCAATCAGCCCCAGCATTTT.

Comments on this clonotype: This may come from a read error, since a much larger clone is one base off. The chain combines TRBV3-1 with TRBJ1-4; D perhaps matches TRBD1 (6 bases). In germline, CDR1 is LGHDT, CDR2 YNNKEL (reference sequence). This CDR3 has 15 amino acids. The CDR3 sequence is CASSPGGQYNEKLVF. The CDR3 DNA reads TGTGCCAGCAGCCCGGGGGGGCAGTATAATGAAAAACTGGTTTTT.

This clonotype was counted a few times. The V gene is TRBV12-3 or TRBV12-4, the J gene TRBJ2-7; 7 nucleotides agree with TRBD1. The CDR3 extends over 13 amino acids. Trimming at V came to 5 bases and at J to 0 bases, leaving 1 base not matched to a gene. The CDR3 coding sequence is TGTGCCAGCAGTGAGGGGGCCTCCTACGAGCAGTACTTC. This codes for CASSEGASYEQYF.

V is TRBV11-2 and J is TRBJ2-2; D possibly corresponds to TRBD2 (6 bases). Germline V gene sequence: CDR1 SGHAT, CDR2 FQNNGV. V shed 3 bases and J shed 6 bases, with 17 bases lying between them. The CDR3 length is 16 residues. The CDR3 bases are TGTGCCAGCAGCTTCCCGGCCTTCACGGGGGCCGGGGAGCTGTTTTTT. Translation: CASSFPAFTGAGELFF.

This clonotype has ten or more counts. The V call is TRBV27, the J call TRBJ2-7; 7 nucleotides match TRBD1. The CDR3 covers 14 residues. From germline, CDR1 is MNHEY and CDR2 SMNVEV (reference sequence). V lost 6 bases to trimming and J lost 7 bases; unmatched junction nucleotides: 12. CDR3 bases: TGTGCCAGCAGAATACAGGGGCCCTCTCGGGAGCAGTACTTC. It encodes CASRIQGPSREQYF.

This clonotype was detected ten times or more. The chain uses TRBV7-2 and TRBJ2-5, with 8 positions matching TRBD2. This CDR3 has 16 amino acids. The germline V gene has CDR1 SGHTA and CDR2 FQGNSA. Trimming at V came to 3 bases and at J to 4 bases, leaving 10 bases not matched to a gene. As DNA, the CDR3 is TGTGCCAGCAGCTTCGGACTAGCAGCTCCCCTAGAGACCCAGTACTTC. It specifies CASSFGLAAPLETQYF.

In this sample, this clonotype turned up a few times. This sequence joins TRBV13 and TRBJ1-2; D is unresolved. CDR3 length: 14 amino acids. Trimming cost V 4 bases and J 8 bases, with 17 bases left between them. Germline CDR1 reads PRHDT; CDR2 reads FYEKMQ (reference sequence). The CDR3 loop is CASSSPERVEGYTF. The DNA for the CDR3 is TGTGCCAGCAGCTCCCCAGAGAGGGTTGAAGGCTACACCTTC.

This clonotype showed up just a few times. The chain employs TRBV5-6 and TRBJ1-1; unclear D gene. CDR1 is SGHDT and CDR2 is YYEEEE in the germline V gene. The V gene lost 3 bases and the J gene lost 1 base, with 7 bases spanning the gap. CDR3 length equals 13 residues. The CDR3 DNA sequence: TGTGCCAGCAGCTCCGGGTGGAACACTGAAGCTTTCTTT. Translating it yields CASSSGWNTEAFF.

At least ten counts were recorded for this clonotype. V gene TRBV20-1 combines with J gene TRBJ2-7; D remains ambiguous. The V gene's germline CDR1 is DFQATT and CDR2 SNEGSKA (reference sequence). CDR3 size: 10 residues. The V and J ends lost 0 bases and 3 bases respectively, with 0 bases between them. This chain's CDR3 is CSARDYEQYF. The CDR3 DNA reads TGCAGTGCTAGAGACTACGAGCAGTACTTC.

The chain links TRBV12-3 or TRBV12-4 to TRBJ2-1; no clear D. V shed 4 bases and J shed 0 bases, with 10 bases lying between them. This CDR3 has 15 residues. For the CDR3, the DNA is TGTGCCAGCAGTTCTTTGGAAAGCTCCTACAATGAGCAGTTCTTC. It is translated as CASSSLESSYNEQFF.

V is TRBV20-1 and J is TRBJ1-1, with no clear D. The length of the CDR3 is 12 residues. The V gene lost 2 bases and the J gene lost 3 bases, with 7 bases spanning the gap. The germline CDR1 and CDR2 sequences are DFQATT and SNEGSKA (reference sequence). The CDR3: CSARRGDTEAFF. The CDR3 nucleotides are TGCAGTGCTAGACGAGGAGACACTGAAGCTTTCTTT.

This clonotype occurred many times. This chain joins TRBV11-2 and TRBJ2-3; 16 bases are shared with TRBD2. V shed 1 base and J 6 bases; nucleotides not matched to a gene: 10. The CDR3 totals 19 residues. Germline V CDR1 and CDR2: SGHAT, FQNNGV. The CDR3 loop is CASSLGPPGLAGGLDTQYF. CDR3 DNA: TGTGCCAGCAGCTTAGGCCCGCCGGGACTAGCGGGAGGGCTGGATACGCAGTATTTT.